These T cell receptor beta chains were read from a single sample in a study of identical twins. Using its own MiXCR run on the 5' RACE reads, TCRdb lists one record per CDR3 protein. Seen here are about 150,000 distinct CDR3 sequences, under 4.5% observed once, and the top ten hold approximately 7.6%. Sequences were obtained from memory T cells sorted from blood. The receptors here all came from a man in his late teens or twenties in good health. Both conserved end residues are part of each CDR3. Fields, in order: D gene, clone size, V gene, CDR3 length, J gene, CDR3 protein, CDR3 DNA. D genes are given only for firm matches. For some rows the clone size is stated as once, few or many, or as a class when expanded; others skip it.

D gene: -
clone size: many
V gene: TRBV5-1
CDR3 length: 14
J gene: TRBJ2-3
CDR3 protein: CASSGSVGVDTQYF
CDR3 DNA: TGCGCCAGCAGCGGTTCGGTGGGAGTAGATACGCAGTATTTT

D gene: -
clone size: few
V gene: TRBV10-1
CDR3 length: 13
J gene: TRBJ2-1
CDR3 protein: CASSLGADYEQFF
CDR3 DNA: TGCGCCAGCAGCCTAGGGGCAGACTATGAGCAGTTCTTC

D gene: TRBD2
clone size: many
V gene: TRBV29-1
CDR3 length: 14
J gene: TRBJ2-7
CDR3 protein: CSVVPLAGGYEQYF
CDR3 DNA: TGCAGCGTCGTGCCTCTAGCGGGAGGTTACGAGCAGTACTTC

D gene: -
clone size: many
V gene: TRBV3-1
CDR3 length: 14
J gene: TRBJ2-6
CDR3 protein: CASSRDSGANVLTF
CDR3 DNA: TGTGCCAGCAGCCGCGACTCTGGGGCCAACGTCCTGACTTTC

D gene: -
clone size: many
V gene: TRBV7-9
CDR3 length: 14
J gene: TRBJ1-2
CDR3 protein: CASILLPGNYGYTF
CDR3 DNA: TGTGCCAGCATCCTCCTCCCAGGAAACTATGGCTACACCTTC

D gene: -
clone size: many
V gene: TRBV7-8
CDR3 length: 14
J gene: TRBJ2-1
CDR3 protein: CASSLAGLINEQFF
CDR3 DNA: TGTGCCAGCAGCTTAGCGGGACTCATCAATGAGCAGTTCTTC

D gene: -
clone size: many
V gene: TRBV11-2
CDR3 length: 12
J gene: TRBJ2-3
CDR3 protein: CASSSGADTQYF
CDR3 DNA: TGTGCCAGCAGCTCAGGGGCAGATACGCAGTATTTT

D gene: -
clone size: many
V gene: TRBV11-2
CDR3 length: 18
J gene: TRBJ2-2
CDR3 protein: CASSLGWGQLPNTGELFF
CDR3 DNA: TGTGCCAGCAGCTTAGGGTGGGGTCAGCTACCGAACACCGGGGAGCTGTTTTTT

D gene: -
clone size: -
V gene: TRBV18
CDR3 length: 16
J gene: TRBJ2-2
CDR3 protein: CASSPPRNTGTGELFF
CDR3 DNA: TGTGCCAGCTCACCACCTCGAAACACCGGCACCGGGGAGCTGTTTTTT

D gene: TRBD1
clone size: -
V gene: TRBV11-2
CDR3 length: 15
J gene: TRBJ1-6
CDR3 protein: CASSLGGQGNSPLHF
CDR3 DNA: TGTGCCAGCAGCTTAGGGGGACAGGGTAATTCACCCCTCCACTTT

D gene: -
clone size: -
V gene: TRBV2
CDR3 length: 14
J gene: TRBJ1-1
CDR3 protein: CASTPAGASTEAFF
CDR3 DNA: TGTGCCAGCACCCCGGCGGGGGCAAGCACTGAAGCTTTCTTT

D gene: -
clone size: few
V gene: TRBV4-2
CDR3 length: 16
J gene: TRBJ2-1
CDR3 protein: CASSPGHRRGQETQFF
CDR3 DNA: TGTGCCAGCAGCCCTGGGCACCGGAGGGGTCAAGAGACCCAGTTCTTC

D gene: -
clone size: many
V gene: TRBV5-1
CDR3 length: 16
J gene: TRBJ2-5
CDR3 protein: CASSLNAGLRQETQYF
CDR3 DNA: TGCGCCAGCAGCTTGAACGCGGGACTCCGGCAAGAGACCCAGTACTTC

D gene: -
clone size: many
V gene: TRBV20-1
CDR3 length: 12
J gene: TRBJ2-1
CDR3 protein: CSARDPAYEQFF
CDR3 DNA: TGCAGTGCGCGAGACCCAGCTTATGAGCAGTTCTTC

D gene: -
clone size: many
V gene: TRBV12-3/TRBV12-4
CDR3 length: 12
J gene: TRBJ1-2
CDR3 protein: CASSSDVYGYTF
CDR3 DNA: TGTGCCAGCAGTTCGGACGTCTATGGCTACACCTTC

D gene: -
clone size: many
V gene: TRBV5-1
CDR3 length: 15
J gene: TRBJ2-7
CDR3 protein: CASSILGRETYEQYF
CDR3 DNA: TGCGCCAGCAGCATTCTCGGACGGGAAACCTACGAGCAGTACTTC

D gene: -
clone size: many
V gene: TRBV7-7
CDR3 length: 13
J gene: TRBJ1-1
CDR3 protein: CASSPTEVSEAFF
CDR3 DNA: TGTGCCAGCAGCCCGACCGAAGTCAGTGAAGCTTTCTTT

D gene: -
clone size: many
V gene: TRBV28
CDR3 length: 15
J gene: TRBJ2-7
CDR3 protein: CASSFRGYSSYEQYF
CDR3 DNA: TGTGCCAGCAGTTTTCGGGGATACTCCTCCTACGAGCAGTACTTC

D gene: TRBD1
clone size: -
V gene: TRBV11-2
CDR3 length: 14
J gene: TRBJ1-2
CDR3 protein: CASSSDRGNYGYTF
CDR3 DNA: TGTGCCAGCAGCTCGGACAGGGGAAACTATGGCTACACCTTC

D gene: -
clone size: many
V gene: TRBV2
CDR3 length: 18
J gene: TRBJ2-1
CDR3 protein: CASSEPPGGTSSYNEQFF
CDR3 DNA: TGTGCCAGCAGTGAACCGCCTGGGGGGACAAGCTCCTACAATGAGCAGTTCTTC

D gene: -
clone size: many
V gene: TRBV7-9
CDR3 length: 15
J gene: TRBJ2-3
CDR3 protein: CASSAPRPSKDTQYF
CDR3 DNA: TGTGCCAGCAGCGCCCCTCGGCCTAGTAAGGATACGCAGTATTTT

D gene: TRBD1
clone size: many
V gene: TRBV6-1
CDR3 length: 15
J gene: TRBJ2-2
CDR3 protein: CATRPGQGAAGELFF
CDR3 DNA: TGTGCCACTCGACCGGGACAGGGGGCCGCCGGGGAGCTGTTTTTT

D gene: -
clone size: few
V gene: TRBV7-7
CDR3 length: 16
J gene: TRBJ2-1
CDR3 protein: CASSPGSGSSYNEQFF
CDR3 DNA: TGTGCCAGCAGCCCAGGATCGGGGTCCTCCTACAATGAGCAGTTCTTC

D gene: TRBD1
clone size: many
V gene: TRBV15
CDR3 length: 17
J gene: TRBJ2-1
CDR3 protein: CATSRDYGTGQGNEQFF
CDR3 DNA: TGTGCCACCAGCAGAGATTACGGGACAGGGCAGGGGAATGAGCAGTTCTTC

D gene: -
clone size: many
V gene: TRBV4-1
CDR3 length: 12
J gene: TRBJ1-5
CDR3 protein: CASSQEAGPQHF
CDR3 DNA: TGCGCCAGCAGCCAAGAGGCCGGACCCCAGCATTTT

D gene: TRBD1
clone size: many
V gene: TRBV5-1
CDR3 length: 14
J gene: TRBJ1-1
CDR3 protein: CASSFRGENTEAFF
CDR3 DNA: TGCGCCAGCAGCTTCAGGGGGGAGAACACTGAAGCTTTCTTT